This TCR beta chain was retrieved from a study of cytomegalovirus exposure and HLA in healthy donors. Concerning this clone: Its antigen is unknown.

Findings and caveats of the study: A prior analysis recorded that most TCR beta V segments were productive about 90% or about 30% of the time.

Amplification used 60 Vbeta primers and 13 Jbeta primers. Libraries were prepared by immunoSEQ multiplex PCR; TCRdb keeps only in-frame clonotypes and omits some of them. The table shows some 170,000 clones, with roughly 80% occurring only once. The trim removed 5 bases at V and 6 bases at J, leaving 15 bases unmatched. From germline, CDR1 is LNHDA and CDR2 SQIVND (reference sequence). The CDR3 sequence is 19 residues long. The sequenced sample consisted of PBMCs. This receptor was identified in a female donor in good health and CMV-seronegative. The V call is TRBV19, the J call TRBJ2-1; 14 nucleotides agree with TRBD2. The CDR3 reads CASSPPRPGLAGGANEQFF. The CDR3 nucleotides read TGTGCCAGTAGTCCCCCGCGTCCCGGACTAGCGGGAGGAGCCAATGAGCAGTTCTTC.